Listed below are T cell receptor beta chains from one sample, sequenced in a study of tumor and adjacent non-tumor tissue in lung cancer. TCRdb reprocessed the multiplex PCR reads via MiXCR and lists one record per CDR3 protein. The sample contains fewer than 120,000 distinct CDR3 sequences, about 80% of which appear only once. What was sequenced was lung tumor tissue. All receptors come from a man between 65 and 80 years old with non-small cell lung cancer. Both conserved end residues are part of each CDR3. A D gene is named only where the DNA matches it firmly. Clone size appears in some rows only: once, few, many, or a class for an expanded clone.

size	D	V	J	CDR3	DNA
-	-	TRBV11-3	TRBJ2-7	CASSSSGKTGIDKQYF	TGTGCCAGCAGCTCCAGCGGTAAGACAGGAATTGACAAGCAGTACTTC
-	-	TRBV11-2	TRBJ2-2	CASSLARAANTGELFF	TGTGCCAGCAGCCTTGCCCGGGCCGCGAACACTGGGGAGCTGTTTTTT
once	-	TRBV11-2	TRBJ1-1	CVSSLHRVLTEAFF	TGTGTCAGTAGCCTACACAGGGTCTTGACTGAAGCTTTCTTT
few	-	TRBV20-1	TRBJ1-1	CSARHYIRMDTEAFF	TGCAGTGCTAGGCACTACATAAGAATGGACACTGAAGCTTTCTTT
once	-	TRBV7-9	TRBJ1-1	CASSFSVVGDEAFF	TGTGCCAGCAGCTTCAGTGTCGTGGGCGATGAAGCTTTCTTT
-	-	TRBV11-3	TRBJ1-1	CASSFQYRTLNTEAFF	TGTGCCAGCAGCTTCCAGTATAGAACCCTGAACACTGAAGCTTTCTTT
-	-	TRBV10-1	TRBJ2-3	CTSSESKQTTDTQYF	TGCACCAGCAGTGAGTCGAAACAGACCACAGATACGCAGTATTTT
-	-	TRBV11-2	TRBJ2-7	CASSPVTVPSYEQYF	TGTGCCAGCAGCCCCGTGACAGTGCCCTCATACGAGCAGTACTTC
-	-	TRBV4-2	TRBJ2-1	CANSRGSLQYNEQFF	TGTGCCAACAGCCGAGGATCCCTTCAATACAATGAGCAGTTCTTC
-	TRBD2	TRBV11-2	TRBJ2-1	CGSSLNGTIYNEQFF	TGTGGCAGCAGCCTTAACGGGACTATATACAATGAGCAGTTCTTC
-	-	TRBV6-4	TRBJ1-1	CASSPGRVNTQAFF	TGTGCCAGCAGCCCGGGACGAGTGAACACCCAAGCTTTCTTT
-	TRBD2	TRBV6-2/TRBV6-3	TRBJ2-3	CGRSLRGTSRSTDTQYF	TGTGGCAGGAGCTTACGGGGGACTAGCAGAAGCACAGATACGCAGTATTTT
-	-	TRBV14	TRBJ1-5	CVNSQEMGQPQHF	TGTGTCAACAGCCAAGAGATGGGGCAGCCCCAGCATTTT
-	-	TRBV14	TRBJ1-2	CASSQTYLVGYTF	TGTGCCAGCAGCCAAACATATTTAGTTGGATACACCTTC
-	TRBD1	TRBV10-2	TRBJ2-7	CASSSGTGYHEQYF	TGCGCCAGTTCATCCGGGACAGGGTATCACGAGCAGTACTTC
many	-	TRBV6-2/TRBV6-3	TRBJ1-5	CAIQGNNQPQHF	TGTGCCATCCAGGGAAACAATCAGCCCCAGCATTTT
medium-sized	-	TRBV11-2	TRBJ2-7	CASSLVAGTYEQYF	TGTGCCAGCAGCTTAGTTGCGGGGACCTACGAGCAGTACTTC
-	TRBD1	TRBV28	TRBJ1-6	CAGSLSVRGPYSTLHF	TGTGCCGGCAGTTTATCGGTCAGGGGGCCTTATTCAACCCTCCACTTT
-	TRBD1	TRBV6-1	TRBJ1-2	CASSRTGNNYRYTF	TGTGCCAGCAGTCGGACAGGGAATAACTATCGCTACACCTTC
-	-	TRBV12-3/TRBV12-4	TRBJ1-1	CADSVGARTEAFF	TGTGCCGACAGTGTGGGGGCTCGGACTGAAGCTTTCTTT
-	-	TRBV4-2	TRBJ2-3	CASSQDRRNTDTQYF	TGTGCCAGCAGTCAAGATCGCCGAAACACAGATACGCAGTATTTT
-	-	TRBV12-3/TRBV12-4	TRBJ2-7	CASSFDRISYKQYF	TGTGCCAGCAGTTTTGACCGTATCTCCTACAAGCAGTACTTC
-	-	TRBV6-2/TRBV6-3	TRBJ1-5	CASCSQGNQHQNF	TGTGCCAGCTGTTCTCAGGGCAATCAGCACCAGAATTTT
-	TRBD2	TRBV28	TRBJ2-1	CPGLRGGSSYNEQFF	TGTCCCGGCCTTCGCGGCGGGAGCTCCTACAATGAGCAGTTCTTC
-	-	TRBV10-2	TRBJ1-5	CASSWDRENRPQHF	TGCGCCAGCAGCTGGGATAGGGAGAACCGGCCCCAGCATTTT
-	-	TRBV10-3	TRBJ2-7	CAIKRVGGYEQNF	TGTGCCATCAAACGGGTGGGGGGCTACGAGCAGAACTTC
-	-	TRBV29-1	TRBJ2-3	CSIYRPQGTDTQYF	TGCAGCATCTACAGGCCGCAGGGCACGGATACGCAGTATTTT
once	-	TRBV6-6	TRBJ1-2	CASSYRDLANYGYTF	TGTGCCAGCAGTTATCGGGACTTAGCTAACTATGGCTACACCTTC
-	-	TRBV6-6	TRBJ1-1	CAADLIGWDTEALF	TGTGCCGCAGACCTCATAGGGTGGGACACTGAAGCTCTCTTT
few	-	TRBV11-2	TRBJ2-3	CASSSQWFSDTQYF	TGTGCCAGTAGCTCACAGTGGTTCTCAGATACACAGTATTTT
-	-	TRBV6-6	TRBJ1-1	CASSKGGNQVFF	TGCGCCAGCAGCAAAGGGGGGAATCAAGTTTTCTTT
-	-	TRBV19	TRBJ2-5	CAIRSRVQETQYF	TGTGCCATACGCTCCAGGGTGCAAGAGACCCAGTACTTC
few	-	TRBV4-2	TRBJ1-1	CVISRTDFIEAFF	TGTGTCATCAGTCGGACAGATTTTATCGAAGCTTTCTTT
many	-	TRBV10-2	TRBJ2-5	CASSNRSNTQYF	TGCGCCAGCAGCAACAGGAGTAATACCCAGTACTTC
-	-	TRBV10-2	TRBJ2-1	CASRSPCPSSHEEFF	TGCGCCAGCAGGTCCCCATGTCCCTCTTCTCATGAGGAGTTCTTC
-	-	TRBV6-1	TRBJ1-6	CVSTDATESPGPLHF	TGTGTCAGCACCGACGCGACAGAGTCGCCCGGGCCCCTCCACTTT